These T cell receptor beta chains were read from a single sample in a study of CD8 T cells in Susac syndrome. TCRdb itself ran the immunoSEQ multiplex PCR reads through MiXCR, one entry per CDR3 protein. The sample has over 100,000 distinct CDR3 sequences; about 95% are singletons. The material sequenced was CD4+ T cells from PBMCs. The receptors stem from a human donor in good health. Each CDR3 is given with its conserved first and last residue. D genes are given only for firm matches. Size is stated for part of the rows, as once, few or many counts, or as a class when the clone is expanded.

abundance	d_gene	v_gene	j_gene	CDR3aa	CDR3nt
-	-	TRBV18	TRBJ2-7	CASSPLGEVNEQYF	TGTGCCAGCTCACCACTGGGGGAGGTTAACGAGCAGTACTTC
-	-	TRBV20-1	TRBJ1-1	CSASPEGWDTEAFF	TGCAGTGCTAGTCCTGAGGGGTGGGACACTGAAGCTTTCTTT
once	-	TRBV29-1	TRBJ2-5	CSVSTGPQETQYF	TGCAGCGTTTCGACAGGACCTCAGGAGACCCAGTACTTC
-	-	TRBV7-9	TRBJ2-3	CASSPPGPLSTDTQYF	TGCGCCAGCAGCCCTCCGGGACCTCTGAGCACAGATACGCAGTATTTT
-	TRBD2	TRBV3-1	TRBJ2-1	CASSQGLAGEGEQFF	TGTGCCAGCAGCCAAGGACTAGCGGGGGAGGGTGAGCAGTTCTTC
-	-	TRBV6-2/TRBV6-3	TRBJ1-5	CASSSGRPSGQPQHF	TGTGCCAGCAGCTCGGGACGGCCGTCGGGTCAGCCCCAGCATTTT
-	TRBD2	TRBV24-1	TRBJ2-5	CATSATSGGEGETQYF	TGTGCCACCAGTGCCACTAGCGGGGGTGAGGGGGAGACCCAGTACTTC
-	-	TRBV29-1	TRBJ2-2	CSVQKNTGELFF	TGCAGCGTTCAGAAAAACACCGGGGAGCTGTTTTTT
-	TRBD1	TRBV5-6	TRBJ2-1	CASSFARQGSYNEQFF	TGTGCCAGCAGCTTTGCGAGACAGGGGTCCTACAATGAGCAGTTCTTC
once	-	TRBV20-1	TRBJ2-5	CSASRGLTVKETQYF	TGCAGTGCTAGTAGGGGTCTGACCGTAAAAGAGACCCAGTACTTC
-	TRBD1	TRBV20-1	TRBJ1-2	CSARPRTGRGYTF	TGCAGTGCTAGACCGAGGACAGGGCGAGGCTACACCTTC
-	-	TRBV29-1	TRBJ2-3	CSVSKSLARTDTQYF	TGCAGCGTTAGTAAATCCCTAGCGCGCACAGATACGCAGTATTTT
-	-	TRBV28	TRBJ2-5	CASSSRFGGGETQYF	TGTGCCAGCAGTTCTAGGTTCGGGGGCGGGGAGACCCAGTACTTC
-	-	TRBV7-3	TRBJ2-2	CASSPQGPPNTGELFF	TGTGCCAGCAGCCCTCAGGGTCCCCCTAACACCGGGGAGCTGTTTTTT
-	-	TRBV29-1	TRBJ1-5	CSVEVAPNQPQHF	TGCAGCGTTGAAGTGGCACCCAATCAGCCCCAGCATTTT
-	TRBD2	TRBV5-4	TRBJ2-1	CASSLGVAGGLSEQFF	TGTGCCAGCAGCTTGGGGGTAGCGGGAGGGTTGAGTGAGCAGTTCTTC
-	TRBD1	TRBV20-1	TRBJ1-2	CSARVGQGSYGYTF	TGCAGTGCTAGAGTGGGACAGGGTTCCTATGGCTACACCTTC
-	-	TRBV2	TRBJ2-1	CASTGYTEQFF	TGTGCCAGCACTGGGTACACTGAGCAGTTCTTC
-	-	TRBV19	TRBJ2-4	CASSTQSKNIQYF	TGTGCCAGTAGTACCCAATCGAAAAACATTCAGTACTTC
once	-	TRBV12-3/TRBV12-4	TRBJ2-3	CASRGPGAGPTDTQYF	TGTGCCAGCAGGGGACCGGGGGCAGGCCCAACAGATACGCAGTATTTT
-	-	TRBV5-4	TRBJ2-7	CASSQQGRYEQYF	TGTGCCAGCAGCCAACAGGGGAGGTACGAGCAGTACTTC
-	-	TRBV5-6	TRBJ2-2	CASSLSYAAGELFF	TGTGCCAGCAGCTTGAGCTATGCCGCCGGGGAGCTGTTTTTT
-	TRBD1	TRBV13	TRBJ1-5	CASSAYRGLNNQPQHF	TGTGCCAGCAGCGCATACAGGGGGTTGAACAATCAGCCCCAGCATTTT
-	-	TRBV5-1	TRBJ2-6	CASSLRPNGANVLTF	TGCGCCAGCAGCTTGAGGCCGAACGGGGCCAACGTCCTGACTTTC
-	TRBD2	TRBV5-6	TRBJ2-1	CASSLAFSGRLRNEQFF	TGTGCCAGCAGCTTGGCCTTTAGCGGGAGACTTAGGAATGAGCAGTTCTTC
-	TRBD2	TRBV5-6	TRBJ2-1	CASSSLAGPYNEQFF	TGTGCCAGCAGCTCCCTAGCGGGGCCCTACAATGAGCAGTTCTTC
-	-	TRBV6-5	TRBJ1-2	CASSKYNYGYTF	TGTGCCAGCAGTAAATACAACTATGGCTACACCTTC
once	TRBD2	TRBV2	TRBJ2-3	CASSDDSGGRSTQYF	TGTGCCAGCAGTGATGATAGCGGGGGAAGGTCTACGCAGTATTTT
-	-	TRBV7-9	TRBJ2-6	CASSPYIGASGANVLTF	TGTGCCAGCAGCCCCTACATAGGGGCTTCGGGGGCCAACGTCCTGACTTTC
-	-	TRBV28	TRBJ1-1	CASVGAGAPEAFF	TGTGCCAGCGTTGGTGCAGGGGCGCCTGAAGCTTTCTTT
-	-	TRBV4-2	TRBJ1-1	CASSQDERGQGEAFF	TGTGCCAGCAGCCAAGACGAAAGGGGCCAGGGTGAAGCTTTCTTT
-	-	TRBV11-1	TRBJ2-7	CASSLDGRDWSYEQYF	TGTGCCAGCAGCTTAGACGGGCGGGACTGGTCCTACGAGCAGTACTTC
-	TRBD1	TRBV11-2	TRBJ2-3	CASSLRQGQSSSTDTQYF	TGTGCCAGCAGCCTTAGACAGGGGCAGTCCTCTAGCACAGATACGCAGTATTTT
-	-	TRBV27	TRBJ2-5	CASSPRLWASGFQETQYF	TGTGCCAGCAGCCCGAGACTGTGGGCATCGGGTTTCCAAGAGACCCAGTACTTC
-	TRBD2	TRBV20-1	TRBJ2-1	CSGLADNNEQFF	TGCAGTGGACTAGCGGACAACAATGAGCAGTTCTTC
few	TRBD1	TRBV7-3	TRBJ1-2	CASSLTGDGYTF	TGTGCCAGCAGCCTGACAGGGGATGGCTACACCTTC
-	TRBD2	TRBV7-2	TRBJ2-4	CASSPREGNHIQYF	TGTGCCAGCAGCCCCCGGGAGGGTAACCACATTCAGTACTTC
-	-	TRBV13	TRBJ2-3	CASRHRNEISDTQYF	TGTGCCAGCAGGCACAGGAATGAGATTTCCGATACGCAGTATTTT
-	TRBD1	TRBV18	TRBJ2-1	CASSPPYTGVDEQFF	TGTGCCAGCTCACCTCCATATACAGGGGTTGATGAGCAGTTCTTC
-	-	TRBV5-4	TRBJ2-1	CASSPGLFDNEQFF	TGTGCCAGCAGCCCCGGACTATTTGACAATGAGCAGTTCTTC
once	TRBD1	TRBV19	TRBJ2-1	CASSSGTGPYNEQFF	TGTGCCAGTAGTTCCGGGACAGGACCATACAATGAGCAGTTCTTC
-	-	TRBV6-5	TRBJ2-5	CASSYSTAQETQYF	TGTGCCAGCAGTTACTCGACAGCCCAAGAGACCCAGTACTTC
-	-	TRBV7-2	TRBJ2-5	CASSLTPQETQYF	TGTGCCAGCAGCTTAACTCCACAAGAGACCCAGTACTTC
-	-	TRBV2	TRBJ2-5	CASRSLRSQETQYF	TGTGCCAGCAGATCCCTTAGAAGCCAAGAGACCCAGTACTTC
-	-	TRBV20-1	TRBJ1-5	CSARDEALGQPQHF	TGCAGTGCTAGAGATGAGGCTTTGGGGCAGCCCCAGCATTTT
-	TRBD2	TRBV20-1	TRBJ2-7	CSAASGHSYEQYF	TGCAGTGCGGCTAGCGGACACTCCTACGAGCAGTACTTC
-	-	TRBV7-8	TRBJ1-4	CASSAGASEKLFF	TGTGCCAGCAGCGCCGGGGCTTCGGAAAAACTGTTTTTT
-	TRBD1	TRBV18	TRBJ2-7	CASSPPRTGAYEQYF	TGTGCCAGCTCACCACCAAGGACAGGGGCCTACGAGCAGTACTTC
-	TRBD2	TRBV5-1	TRBJ2-7	CASSTSGAIYEQYF	TGCGCCAGCAGCACCAGCGGGGCCATCTACGAGCAGTACTTC
-	-	TRBV6-2/TRBV6-3	TRBJ2-7	CASSYMRVYEQYF	TGTGCCAGCAGTTACATGAGGGTCTACGAGCAGTACTTC
-	TRBD2	TRBV29-1	TRBJ2-1	CSLLAGGVRNEQFF	TGCAGCCTGCTAGCGGGAGGGGTTCGGAATGAGCAGTTCTTC